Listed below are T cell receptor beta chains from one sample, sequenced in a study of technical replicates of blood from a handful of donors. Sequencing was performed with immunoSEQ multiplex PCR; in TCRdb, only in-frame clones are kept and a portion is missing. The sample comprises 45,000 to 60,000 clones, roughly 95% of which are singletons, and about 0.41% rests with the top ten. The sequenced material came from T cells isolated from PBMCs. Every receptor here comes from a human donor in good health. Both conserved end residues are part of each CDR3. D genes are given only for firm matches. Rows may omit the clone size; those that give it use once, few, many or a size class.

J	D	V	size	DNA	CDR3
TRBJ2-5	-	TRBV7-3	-	TGTGCCAGCAGCTTAATGTGGGACTCCCAAGAGACCCAGTACTTC	CASSLMWDSQETQYF
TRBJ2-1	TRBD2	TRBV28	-	TGTGCCAGCAGTTTAATAGCGGGAGGTAGCTACAATGAGCAGTTCTTC	CASSLIAGGSYNEQFF
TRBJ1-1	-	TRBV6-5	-	TGTGCCAGCAGTTTATCGGGCACTGAAGCTTTCTTT	CASSLSGTEAFF
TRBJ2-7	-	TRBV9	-	TGTGCCAGCAGCGTCGAAATTAGCTCCTACGAGCAGTACTTC	CASSVEISSYEQYF
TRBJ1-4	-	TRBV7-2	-	TGTGCCAGCAGCTTAACGGAGGCAACTAATGAAAAACTGTTTTTT	CASSLTEATNEKLFF
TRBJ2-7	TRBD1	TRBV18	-	TGTGCCAGCTCCTGGGGACAGGGGGCGAACGAGCAGTACTTC	CASSWGQGANEQYF
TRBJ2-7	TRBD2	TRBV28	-	TGTGCCAGCAGGATGGGACTAGCGGGATTCTACGAGCAGTACTTC	CASRMGLAGFYEQYF
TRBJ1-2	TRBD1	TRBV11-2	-	TGTGCCAGCAGCTCTCCGGTGGATGGGACAGGGGACGGCTACACCTTC	CASSSPVDGTGDGYTF
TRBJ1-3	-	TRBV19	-	TGTGCCAGTGCGGTGAGCTCTGGAAACACCATATATTTT	CASAVSSGNTIYF
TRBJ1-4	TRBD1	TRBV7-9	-	TGTGCCAGCAGCCGAACGGGACAGTCGAATGAAAAACTGTTTTTT	CASSRTGQSNEKLFF
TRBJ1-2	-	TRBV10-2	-	TGCGCCAGCGGAGGCGGGTATGGCTACACCTTC	CASGGGYGYTF
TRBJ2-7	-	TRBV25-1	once	TGTGCCAGCAGTGTCACCTACGAGCAGTACTTC	CASSVTYEQYF
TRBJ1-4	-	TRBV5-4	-	TGTGCCAGCAGCCCCGCCCTCGGGAGTAGTGAAAAACTGTTTTTT	CASSPALGSSEKLFF
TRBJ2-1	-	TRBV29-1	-	TGCAGCGCGAGAGGAGGGCCAGTAGCCTACAATGAGCAGTTCTTC	CSARGGPVAYNEQFF
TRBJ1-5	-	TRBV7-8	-	TGTGCCAGCAGCTGGGTCGAGGGGGAGACCCAGCATTTT	CASSWVEGETQHF
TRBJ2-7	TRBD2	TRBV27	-	TGTGCCAGCAGTTGGCAGCGGGGCGCCTACGAGCAGTACTTC	CASSWQRGAYEQYF